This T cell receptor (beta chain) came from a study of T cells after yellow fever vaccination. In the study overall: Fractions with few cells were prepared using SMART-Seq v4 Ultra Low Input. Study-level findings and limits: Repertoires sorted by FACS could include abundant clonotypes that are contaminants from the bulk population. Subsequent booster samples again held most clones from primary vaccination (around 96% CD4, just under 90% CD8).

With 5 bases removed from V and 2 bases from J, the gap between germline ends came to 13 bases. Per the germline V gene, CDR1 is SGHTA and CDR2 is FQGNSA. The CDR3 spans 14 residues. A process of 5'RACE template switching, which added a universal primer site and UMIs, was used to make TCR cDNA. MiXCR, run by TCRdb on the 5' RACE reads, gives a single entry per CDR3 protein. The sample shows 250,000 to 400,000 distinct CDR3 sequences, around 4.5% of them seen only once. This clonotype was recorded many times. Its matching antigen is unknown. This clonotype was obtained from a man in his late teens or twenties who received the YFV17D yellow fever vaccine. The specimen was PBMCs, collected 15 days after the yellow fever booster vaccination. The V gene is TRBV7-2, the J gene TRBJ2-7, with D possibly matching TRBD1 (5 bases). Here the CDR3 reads CASSPARAPYEQYF. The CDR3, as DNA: TGTGCCAGCAGCCCTGCCAGGGCCCCCTACGAGCAGTACTTC.